The 22 T cell receptor beta chains below all came from one sample that was sequenced in a study of T cell changes during pregnancy in multiple sclerosis. TCRdb's copy holds only in-frame clones and misses some; the assay was immunoSEQ multiplex PCR. Of around 59,000 clones listed, 90% to 95% were seen once; the top ten hold around 3%. Source: peripheral blood, taken in the third trimester of pregnancy. The receptors stem from a female donor in good health, enrolled as a control in a pregnancy study.

V usage is TRBV7-3 and J usage is TRBJ2-3; D is uncertain. Looked up from germline, CDR1 is SGHTA and CDR2 is FQGTGA. Deletions cut 5 bases from V and 4 bases from J, with 10 bases between. The CDR3 runs 13 residues. Here the CDR3 reads CASSLIEADTQYF. CDR3 in DNA: TGTGCCAGCAGCCTCATAGAAGCAGATACGCAGTATTTT.

The chain couples TRBV6-5 to TRBJ2-7, with 11 bases aligning to TRBD2. Germline V lookup: CDR1 MNHEY, CDR2 SVGAGI. The ends lost 6 bases at V and 0 bases at J; junction bases unmatched: 4. The CDR3 extends over 15 amino acids. DNA for the CDR3: TGTGCCAGCAGCTACACTAGCGGGAGCTCCTACGAGCAGTACTTC. This codes for CASSYTSGSSYEQYF.

The chain combines TRBV7-2 with TRBJ2-7, with a tentative D call TRBD2 (6 bases). Germline-derived CDR1 and CDR2 are SGHTA and FQGNSA. The CDR3 loop spans 13 amino acids. V lost 5 bases to trimming and J lost 2 bases, with 10 bases between them. CDR3 nucleotide sequence: TGTGCCAGCAGCCCCGGGAGTACCTACGAGCAGTACTTC. Amino acids: CASSPGSTYEQYF. The variable domain in full, with the rest retrieved from reference TRBV7-2 and TRBJ2-7, is GAGVSQSPSNKVTEKGKDVELRCDPISGHTALYWYRQSLGQGLEFLIYFQGNSAPDKSGLPSDRFSAERTGGSVSTLTIQRTQQEDSAVYLCASSPGSTYEQYFGPGTRLTVT.

The chain is built from TRBV6-5 and TRBJ1-1, with D perhaps matching TRBD1 (6 bases). CDR3 length: 12 amino acids. The germline V gene encodes CDR1 MNHEY and CDR2 SVGAGI. V dropped 0 bases and J dropped 11 bases, with 10 bases sitting between them. The CDR3 is CASSYSKGGAFF. The CDR3 DNA reads TGTGCCAGCAGTTACTCGAAAGGGGGTGCTTTCTTT.

This clone has only a few counts. V gene TRBV2 combines with J gene TRBJ1-1; D ambiguous. This CDR3 is built from 13 residues. The germline V and J ends were trimmed by 6 bases and 1 base, with 9 bases remaining between them. Germline loops: CDR1 SNHLY, CDR2 FYNNEI. The CDR3 DNA sequence: TGTGCCAGCAGCACGAGTAGGAACACTGAAGCTTTCTTT. This translates into CASSTSRNTEAFF.

The rearrangement joins TRBV19 to TRBJ2-5; weak D call: TRBD2 (6 bases). The V end lost 5 bases, the J end lost 3 bases, and 13 bases lay between the germline ends. The CDR3 totals 14 residues. Germline V gene data show CDR1 as LNHDA and CDR2 as SQIVND (reference sequence). CDR3: CASSVASAKETQYF. The CDR3 nucleotides are TGTGCCAGTAGTGTGGCTAGCGCGAAAGAGACCCAGTACTTC.

The chain joins TRBV13 to TRBJ2-3; 10 bases match TRBD2. Per the germline V gene, CDR1 is PRHDT and CDR2 is FYEKMQ (reference sequence). The CDR3 loop spans 16 amino acids. With 5 bases clipped from V and 6 bases from J, the junction kept 11 bases outside the gene matches. The CDR3 reads CASSVISGGPSDTQYF. The DNA for the CDR3 is TGTGCCAGCAGCGTAATTAGCGGGGGGCCCTCTGATACGCAGTATTTT.

The chain has TRBV6-1 and TRBJ2-7; weak D call: TRBD2 (5 bases). The V end lost 8 bases, the J end lost 3 bases, and 11 bases lay between the germline ends. The CDR3 loop spans 12 amino acids. Per germline, CDR1 MNHNS and CDR2 SASEGT. CDR3 nucleotides: TGTGCCAGCCTGGACTTGCTCTACGAGCAGTACTTC. This encodes CASLDLLYEQYF.

The CDR3 is CASSVRWGLSGNTIYF. In nucleotides, the CDR3 is TGTGCCAGCAGCGTACGGTGGGGACTCTCTGGAAACACCATATATTTT. The chain is built from TRBV7-2 and TRBJ1-3, with D perhaps matching TRBD1 (5 bases). CDR1 is SGHTA, CDR2 FQGNSA, per germline. The CDR3 sequence is 16 residues long. V was clipped by 5 bases and J by 0 bases, with 14 bases between them. The full variable domain, with the rest looked up from reference TRBV7-2 and TRBJ1-3, is GAGVSQSPSNKVTEKGKDVELRCDPISGHTALYWYRQSLGQGLEFLIYFQGNSAPDKSGLPSDRFSAERTGGSVSTLTIQRTQQEDSAVYLCASSVRWGLSGNTIYFGEGSWLTVV.

The rearrangement links TRBV6-6 to TRBJ1-1; D might be TRBD1 (5 bases). The V end was cut by 6 bases, the J end by 2 bases, with 10 bases between. The CDR3 runs 13 residues. From germline, CDR1 is MNHNY and CDR2 SVGAGI (reference sequence). The CDR3 sequence is CASSWGENTEAFF. The CDR3 nucleotides read TGTGCCAGCAGCTGGGGGGAAAACACTGAAGCTTTCTTT.

This CDR3 reads CASSQDRGSETEAFF. In nucleotides, the CDR3 is TGCGCCAGCAGCCAGGACAGGGGGTCGGAGACTGAAGCTTTCTTT. This chain connects TRBV4-3 to TRBJ1-1; 10 bases are shared with TRBD1. This CDR3 spans 15 amino acids. CDR1 and CDR2 (germline): LGHNA, YSLEER. J was trimmed by 5 bases and V by 3 bases; bases with no gene match: 6.

This sequence joins TRBV5-4 and TRBJ2-2; no reliable D call. The CDR3 length is 16 residues. V lost 2 bases, J lost 0 bases, and 11 bases lay in between. The germline CDR1 and CDR2 sequences are SGHNT and YYREEE (reference sequence). CDR3 protein: CASSLKESANTGELFF. The CDR3 DNA reads TGTGCCAGCAGCTTAAAGGAGAGCGCGAACACCGGGGAGCTGTTTTTT.

The chain uses TRBV28 and TRBJ2-3; 7 positions match TRBD2. Germline-derived CDR1 and CDR2 are MDHEN and SYDVKM. CDR3 length: 16 amino acids. J gave up 0 bases and V 5 bases, and 8 bases lay outside the gene matches. DNA of the CDR3: TGTGCCAGCAGTCCCCTAGCGGTCTCTAGCACAGATACGCAGTATTTT. Translating it yields CASSPLAVSSTDTQYF.

The rearrangement links TRBV29-1 to TRBJ2-1, with D possibly being TRBD2 (6 bases). The CDR3 runs 17 residues. V lost 7 bases and J 1 base, leaving 23 bases between the germline ends. Germline V gene data show CDR1 as SQVTM and CDR2 as ANQGSEA. The CDR3 DNA is TGCAGCGCAAATCCTTTTTCCGCCCGGGAGTCCTACAATGAGCAGTTCTTC. Protein: CSANPFSARESYNEQFF.

This chain uses TRBV28 with TRBJ2-1; 10 nucleotides align to TRBD2. This CDR3 is built from 14 residues. Germline V gene lookup returns CDR1 MDHEN and CDR2 SYDVKM. The trim removed 7 bases at V and 4 bases at J, leaving 4 bases unmatched. The CDR3 nucleotides read TGTGCCAGCAAAGCGGGAGGGAGTTACAATGAGCAGTTCTTC. Translated, it gives CASKAGGSYNEQFF. Full variable domain (remainder filled in from reference TRBV28 and TRBJ2-1): DVKVTQSSRYLVKRTGEKVFLECVQDMDHENMFWYRQDPGLGLRLIYFSYDVKMKEKGDIPEGYSVSREKKERFSLILESASTNQTSMYLCASKAGGSYNEQFFGPGTRLTVL.

The V call is TRBV19, the J call TRBJ2-1, with unresolved D. The CDR3 covers 13 residues. Trimming left V 4 bases short and J 4 bases short, with 8 bases between. Germline V gene sequence: CDR1 LNHDA, CDR2 SQIVND (reference sequence). CDR3 region: CASSSQVYNEQFF. CDR3 nucleotide sequence: TGTGCCAGTAGTAGCCAGGTTTACAATGAGCAGTTCTTC.

The genes are TRBV6-6 and TRBJ2-7, with D possibly being TRBD1 (6 bases). Looked up from germline, CDR1 is MNHNY and CDR2 is SVGAGI (reference sequence). The length of the CDR3 is 12 residues. V lost 6 bases, J lost 3 bases, and 9 bases lay in between. The CDR3 sequence is CASSGTNYEQYF. The CDR3 nucleotides are TGTGCCAGCAGCGGGACAAACTACGAGCAGTACTTC.

This chain links TRBV7-9 with TRBJ2-1, with 7 bases lining up with TRBD2. The CDR3 runs 14 residues. V was pared by 1 base and J by 9 bases, with 6 bases of the junction left unmatched. Per the germline V gene, CDR1 is SEHNR and CDR2 is FQNEAQ (reference sequence). CDR3 nucleotides: TGTGCCAGCAGCTTAGACGGGGAGGGGAGTGAGCAGTTCTTC. Its protein product is CASSLDGEGSEQFF.

The rearrangement links TRBV5-5 to TRBJ2-1; 8 positions agree with TRBD2. CDR3 length: 16 residues. V dropped 0 bases and J dropped 6; count of bases not matched to a gene: 8. The germline CDR1 and CDR2 sequences are SGHKS and YYEKEE (reference sequence). DNA for the CDR3: TGTGCCAGCAGCTTGGAAGGTAGCGGGAAAATCAATGAGCAGTTCTTC. This encodes CASSLEGSGKINEQFF.

The V call is TRBV7-2, the J call TRBJ2-5; 9 nucleotides align to TRBD2. V trimming: 5 bases; J trimming: 5 bases; junction bases outside the gene matches: 12. CDR3 length: 16 amino acids. Per the germline V gene, CDR1 is SGHTA and CDR2 is FQGNSA. CDR3 DNA sequence: TGTGCCAGCAGCCCACTTTTGCGGGGGGGCGTGGAGACCCAGTACTTC. As protein: CASSPLLRGGVETQYF. The variable domain in full, completed from reference TRBV7-2 and TRBJ2-5, reads GAGVSQSPSNKVTEKGKDVELRCDPISGHTALYWYRQSLGQGLEFLIYFQGNSAPDKSGLPSDRFSAERTGGSVSTLTIQRTQQEDSAVYLCASSPLLRGGVETQYFGPGTRLLVL.

The J gene is TRBJ1-2, the V gene TRBV5-8, with 7 nucleotides matching TRBD1. Germline lookup yields CDR1 SGHTS and CDR2 YDEGEE. V shed 1 base, J shed 0 bases, and the junction held 6 bases outside the gene matches. The CDR3 loop spans 16 amino acids. CDR3 sequence: CASSLNSGTANYGYTF. The CDR3 DNA reads as TGTGCCAGCAGCTTGAATTCCGGGACAGCTAACTATGGCTACACCTTC.

The chain links TRBV7-8 to TRBJ2-2, with D possibly being TRBD2 (6 bases). From germline, CDR1 is SGHVS and CDR2 FQNEAQ. Trimming removed 9 bases at V and 1 base at J, with 9 bases between. The CDR3 runs 13 residues. CDR3 loop: CASRRGNTGELFF. In nucleotides, the CDR3 is TGTGCCAGTCGGCGGGGGAACACCGGGGAGCTGTTTTTT. The full variable domain, completed using reference TRBV7-8 and TRBJ2-2, is GAGVSQSPRYKVAKRGQDVALRCDPISGHVSLFWYQQALGQGPEFLTYFQNEAQLDKSGLPSDRFFAERPEGSVSTLKIQRTQQEDSAVYLCASRRGNTGELFFGEGSRLTVL.